The rows below give T cell receptor beta chains drawn from one sample of a study of cytotoxic CD8 clonotypes in ibrutinib-treated CLL. Method: immunoSEQ multiplex PCR; TCRdb's copy keeps in-frame clones and lacks some. The sample consists of 150,000 or so clones, roughly 83% of them appearing once. Sequencing used PBMCs, obtained after 12 months of ibrutinib treatment. These receptors were collected from a human donor with chronic lymphocytic leukemia. Both conserved end residues are trimmed from each CDR3. The listing skips clone size in some rows; elsewhere it reads once, few, many or a size class.

CDR3aa,j_gene,v_gene,abundance
AWAESGGTDTQY,TRBJ2-3,TRBV30,once
ASSQNRGADTQY,TRBJ2-3,TRBV4-3,once
ASDIRDHLTGDGYT,TRBJ1-2,TRBV7-2,.
ASSGLAGLHSTDTQY,TRBJ2-3,TRBV28,.
ASSSTGRQPQH,TRBJ1-5,TRBV6-5,.
ASSQFVRSEQY,TRBJ2-7,TRBV14,once
ASSLVFRVRDEQY,TRBJ2-7,TRBV5-6,.
ASNLAGTEQY,TRBJ2-7,TRBV5-6,once
ASRPTSGRGDEQF,TRBJ2-1,TRBV2,.
ASTRTGNTEAF,TRBJ1-1,TRBV4-1,.
SVEDRGSSYNEQF,TRBJ2-1,TRBV29-1,.
ASSQARSSKLAF,TRBJ1-1,TRBV4-2,.
ATRVGLYTEAF,TRBJ1-1,TRBV7-9,.
ASSRSGTGELF,TRBJ2-2,TRBV27,.
ASSPDGNYGYT,TRBJ1-2,TRBV6-6,.
ASSSQRNTEAF,TRBJ1-1,TRBV6-1,.
ASSPGTSGIRRNEQF,TRBJ2-1,TRBV4-2,.
ASSEYRPFEETQY,TRBJ2-5,TRBV25-1,.
ASSLQGTGDTEAF,TRBJ1-1,TRBV18,.
ASGGGPSTDTQY,TRBJ2-3,TRBV5-1,.
ASSSTSGIHEQY,TRBJ2-7,TRBV5-4,.
ASTPSGGSTDTQY,TRBJ2-3,TRBV5-4,.
AWAGSTIYDEQF,TRBJ2-1,TRBV30,.
ASSRTYTPNQPQH,TRBJ1-5,TRBV7-2,.